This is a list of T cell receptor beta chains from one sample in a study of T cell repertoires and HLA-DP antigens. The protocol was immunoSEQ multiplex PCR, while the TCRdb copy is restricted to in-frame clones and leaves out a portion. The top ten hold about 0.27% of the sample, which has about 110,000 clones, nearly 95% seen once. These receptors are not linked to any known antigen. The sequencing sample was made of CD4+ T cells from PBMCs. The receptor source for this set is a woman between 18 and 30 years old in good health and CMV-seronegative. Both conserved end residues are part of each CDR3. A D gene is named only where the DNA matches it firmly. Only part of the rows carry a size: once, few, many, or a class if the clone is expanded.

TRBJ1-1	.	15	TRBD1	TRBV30	TGTGCCTGGAGCTCCCGAAGAGGGACAGCTACTGAAGCTTTCTTT	CAWSSRRGTATEAFF
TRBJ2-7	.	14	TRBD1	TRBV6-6	TGTGCCAGCAGTTGGGGGGACAGGGTATACGAGCAGTACTTC	CASSWGDRVYEQYF
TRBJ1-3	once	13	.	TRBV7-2	TGTGCCAGCAGCTTAGGTCCGGGAAACACCATATATTTT	CASSLGPGNTIYF
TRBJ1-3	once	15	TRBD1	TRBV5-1	TGCGCCAGCAGCTTGGACAGGGGCTCTGGAAACACCATATATTTT	CASSLDRGSGNTIYF
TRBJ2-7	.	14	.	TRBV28	TGTGCCAGCAGTTCCTATAGCGGTCTCTACGAGCAGTACTTC	CASSSYSGLYEQYF
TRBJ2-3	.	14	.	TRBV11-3	TGTGCCAGCAGCTTAGGGGTGGGCACAGATACGCAGTATTTT	CASSLGVGTDTQYF
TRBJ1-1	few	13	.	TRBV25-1	TGTGCCAGCAGTGATCCTTCGAACACTGAAGCTTTCTTT	CASSDPSNTEAFF
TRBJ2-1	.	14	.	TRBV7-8	TGTGCCAGCAGCTTAGAAGCCAGGGCCGATGAGCAGTTCTTC	CASSLEARADEQFF
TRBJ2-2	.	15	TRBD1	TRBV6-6	TGTGCCAGCAGTTACTGGGACAGCAACGCCGGGGAGCTGTTTTTT	CASSYWDSNAGELFF
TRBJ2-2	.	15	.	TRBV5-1	TGCGCCAGCAGCATACAGGGTCTCAGGACCGGGGAGCTGTTTTTT	CASSIQGLRTGELFF
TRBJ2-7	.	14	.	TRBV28	TGTGCCAGCAGTTTGCCGGGACGCAAACTCGAGCAGTACTTC	CASSLPGRKLEQYF
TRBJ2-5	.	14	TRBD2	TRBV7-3	TGTGCCAGCAGCCCTAGCGGGGGCTGGGAGACCCAGTACTTC	CASSPSGGWETQYF
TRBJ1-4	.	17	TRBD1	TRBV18	TGTGCCAGCTCACCCCGGGGACAGGGATCAACTAATGAAAAACTGTTTTTT	CASSPRGQGSTNEKLFF
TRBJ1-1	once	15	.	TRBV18	TGTGCCAGCTCACCAATGATACAGGCGAACACTGAAGCTTTCTTT	CASSPMIQANTEAFF
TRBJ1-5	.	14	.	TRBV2	TGTGCCAGCAGAGGGGACCGCTCCAATCAGCCCCAGCATTTT	CASRGDRSNQPQHF
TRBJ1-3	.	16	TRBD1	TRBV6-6	TGTGCCAGCAGTCTTCGGGGACAGGGCTCTGGAAACACCATATATTTT	CASSLRGQGSGNTIYF
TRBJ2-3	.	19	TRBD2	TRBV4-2	TGTGCCAGCAGCCGGAAGACTAGCGGGGCTTCCCTGGGCACAGATACGCAGTATTTT	CASSRKTSGASLGTDTQYF
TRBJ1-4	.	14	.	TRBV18	TGTGCCAGCTCACAGGGATCACGGAATGAAAAACTGTTTTTT	CASSQGSRNEKLFF
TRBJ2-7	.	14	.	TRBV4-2	TGTGCCAGCAGCCAAGCGGCAGTAGACTACGAGCAGTACTTC	CASSQAAVDYEQYF
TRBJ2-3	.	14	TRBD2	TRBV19	TGTGCCAGTAGTATAGAGGGGGGGTGGGATACGCAGTATTTT	CASSIEGGWDTQYF
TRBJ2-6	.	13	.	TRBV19	TGTGCCAGCTCGGCCTCTGGGGCCAACGTCCTGACTTTC	CASSASGANVLTF
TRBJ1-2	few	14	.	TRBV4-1	TGCGCCAGCAGCCAAGATTCAGGGAACTATGGCTACACCTTC	CASSQDSGNYGYTF
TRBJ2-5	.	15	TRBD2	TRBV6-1	TGTGCCAGCGCTACTAACATAGCGGGAGCGGAGACCCAGTACTTC	CASATNIAGAETQYF
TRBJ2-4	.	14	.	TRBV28	TGTGCCAGCAGTTTACAGGGGGCCAAAAACATTCAGTACTTC	CASSLQGAKNIQYF
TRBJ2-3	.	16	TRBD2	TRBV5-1	TGCGCCAGCAGTCCGGCGGGGGGCATTGGTACAGATACGCAGTATTTT	CASSPAGGIGTDTQYF
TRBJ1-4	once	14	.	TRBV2	TGTGCCAGCAGTCCGGAGAACCGAAGTGAAAAACTGTTTTTT	CASSPENRSEKLFF
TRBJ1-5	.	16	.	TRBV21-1	TGTGCCAGCTGGATGGGGGACATTAATAGCAATCAGCCCCAGCATTTT	CASWMGDINSNQPQHF
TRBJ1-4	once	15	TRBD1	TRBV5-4	TGTGCCAGCAGCTCTCGGACAGGGGGTGATGAAAAACTGTTTTTT	CASSSRTGGDEKLFF
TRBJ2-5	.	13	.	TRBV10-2	TGCGCCAGCATCCAGGGGCGACAAGAGACCCAGTACTTC	CASIQGRQETQYF
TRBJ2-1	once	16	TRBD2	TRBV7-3	TGTGCCAGCAGCTTCCAGACTAGCGGGACCGGTGGTGAGCAGTTCTTC	CASSFQTSGTGGEQFF
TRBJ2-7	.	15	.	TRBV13	TGTGCCAGCAGCTTAGCCACCGGGGCACTCTACGAGCAGTACTTC	CASSLATGALYEQYF
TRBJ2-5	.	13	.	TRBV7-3	TGTGCCAGCAGCCTACAAACCGGGGAGACCCAGTACTTC	CASSLQTGETQYF
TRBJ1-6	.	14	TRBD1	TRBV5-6	TGTGCCAGCTGCCGGGACAGGGGTAATTCACCCCTCCACTTT	CASCRDRGNSPLHF
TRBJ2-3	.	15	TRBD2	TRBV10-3	TGTGCCATCAGCCGGGGGGGCGATAGCACAGATACGCAGTATTTT	CAISRGGDSTDTQYF
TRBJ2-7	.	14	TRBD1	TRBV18	TGTGCCAGCTCACTACAGGGGTTCCCCTACGAGCAGTACTTC	CASSLQGFPYEQYF